These 28 T cell receptor beta chains were sequenced from one sample in a study of cytomegalovirus exposure and HLA in healthy donors. The PCR used 60 Vbeta and 13 Jbeta primers. Method: immunoSEQ multiplex PCR; TCRdb's copy keeps in-frame clones and lacks some. The sample has tens of thousands of clones; approximately 80% are singletons. Sample: PBMCs. Source of these receptors: a female donor in good health and CMV-seronegative.

V is TRBV19 and J is TRBJ1-2; possible D gene TRBD1, 5 bases. Germline assignment: CDR1 LNHDA and CDR2 SQIVND (reference sequence). V lost 6 bases to trimming and J lost 2 bases, with 16 bases between them. This CDR3 region has 15 residues. The CDR3 coding sequence is TGTGCCAGTAGCCCCGTTGGGACTACCAACTATGGCTACACCTTC. Its translation: CASSPVGTTNYGYTF.

The chain uses TRBV18 and TRBJ1-2, with 7 bases identical to TRBD1. From germline, CDR1 is KGHSH and CDR2 LQKENI. Trimming removed 6 bases from V and 3 bases from J; junction bases left unmatched: 4. This CDR3 is 13 amino acids long. The CDR3 protein is CASSPDRDYGYTF. The CDR3 nucleotides read TGTGCCAGCTCTCCAGACAGGGACTATGGCTACACCTTC.

The chain employs TRBV5-1 and TRBJ1-4; TRBD1 might be the D (6 bases). The CDR3 loop spans 16 amino acids. Germline loops: CDR1 SGHRS, CDR2 YFSETQ. V gave up 3 bases and J gave up 0 bases, with 12 bases separating them. The CDR3, as DNA: TGCGCCAGCAGCTCCGGGACAACGGCAACTAATGAAAAACTGTTTTTT. Translating it yields CASSSGTTATNEKLFF.

V gene TRBV7-2 combines with J gene TRBJ2-3, with D possibly being TRBD2 (7 bases). This CDR3 spans 15 amino acids. V shed 3 bases and J shed 4 bases, with 14 bases lying between them. Germline V gene lookup returns CDR1 SGHTA and CDR2 FQGNSA. The CDR3 region has the DNA TGTGCCAGCAGCTTTGAGGGGGGGCGGTCAGATACGCAGTATTTT. Amino acids: CASSFEGGRSDTQYF.

In this sample, this clone turned up a few times. The sample contains more than one DNA sequence encoding this CDR3. The genes are TRBV9 and TRBJ2-2; D ambiguous. The CDR3 extends over 13 amino acids. Germline V gene data show CDR1 as SGDLS and CDR2 as YYNGEE. The V and J ends lost 0 bases and 4 bases respectively, with 4 bases between them. The CDR3 is CASSVAGTGELFF. The CDR3 nucleotides are TGTGCCAGCAGCGTAGCGGGCACCGGGGAGCTGTTTTTT.

A note on this clone: The junction departs from the called germline gene at one end, perhaps through a read error. This chain connects TRBV2 to TRBJ1-2; possible D gene TRBD1, 5 bases. The germline V gene encodes CDR1 SNHLY and CDR2 FYNNEI. CDR3 length equals 15 residues. CDR3 bases: TGTACCAGCAGTGAAGGATCTAGGGGCGGCTATGGCTACACCTTC. Its translation is CTSSEGSRGGYGYTF.

The genes are TRBV6-4 and TRBJ2-1, with D perhaps TRBD2 (6 bases). The CDR3 totals 15 residues. Germline assignment: CDR1 MRHNA and CDR2 SNTAGT. Deletions cut 0 bases from V and 8 bases from J, with 14 bases between. CDR3 sequence: CASSDSAGFLDEQFF. CDR3 sequence (DNA): TGTGCCAGCAGTGACTCGGCGGGGTTTCTCGATGAGCAGTTCTTC.

The V gene is TRBV7-8, the J gene TRBJ1-3; 7 nucleotides line up with TRBD1. The trim removed 3 bases at V and 3 bases at J, leaving 5 bases unmatched. The CDR3 is 15 residues long. Germline loops: CDR1 SGHVS, CDR2 FQNEAQ. DNA of the CDR3: TGTGCCAGCAGCTTTGCAGGGGGTAATGGAAACACCATATATTTT. This sequence encodes CASSFAGGNGNTIYF.

This chain links TRBV4-1 with TRBJ2-2; 9 nucleotides match TRBD1. The CDR3 is 15 amino acids. Germline loops: CDR1 MGHRA, CDR2 YSYEKL. Germline trimming cut 4 bases from V and 1 base from J; bases unmatched to any gene: 1. The CDR3 DNA reads as TGCGCCAGCAGCCCGACAGGGGGGAACACCGGGGAGCTGTTTTTT. This sequence encodes CASSPTGGNTGELFF.

V usage is TRBV6-5 and J usage is TRBJ2-6, with 7 bases fitting TRBD1. This CDR3 is 15 amino acids long. Germline values: CDR1 MNHEY, CDR2 SVGAGI. V trimming: 6 bases; J trimming: 2 bases; junction bases outside the gene matches: 4. Here the CDR3 reads CASSLTGAGANVLTF. CDR3 DNA sequence: TGTGCCAGCAGCCTAACAGGGGCTGGGGCCAACGTCCTGACTTTC.

This clone was seen only once. J is TRBJ2-7 and V is TRBV7-9; D is unresolved. V was pared by 5 bases and J by 5 bases, with 16 bases between. Germline lookup yields CDR1 SEHNR and CDR2 FQNEAQ (reference sequence). The CDR3 length is 14 residues. The CDR3 sequence: CASSHERPTDEQYF. The DNA for the CDR3 is TGTGCCAGCAGCCACGAGCGTCCTACGGACGAGCAGTACTTC. The complete variable domain, with remaining parts taken from reference TRBV7-9 and TRBJ2-7, reads DTGVSQNPRHKITKRGQNVTFRCDPISEHNRLYWYRQTLGQGPEFLTYFQNEAQLEKSRLLSDRFSAERPKGSFSTLEIQRTEQGDSAMYLCASSHERPTDEQYFGPGTRLTVT.

The V and J genes are TRBV5-6 and TRBJ1-1, with TRBD1 matching 11 bases. The CDR3 runs 14 residues. The V and J ends lost 0 bases and 8 bases, in that order; junction bases with no gene match: 3. Germline V lookup: CDR1 SGHDT, CDR2 YYEEEE. The CDR3 sequence is CASSLGGDRGEAFF. The CDR3 DNA is TGTGCCAGCAGCTTGGGAGGGGACAGGGGGGAAGCTTTCTTT.

The rearrangement links TRBV11-3 to TRBJ2-3, with D unclear. CDR1 is SGHNT, CDR2 YENEEA, per germline. V was trimmed by 3 bases and J by 0 bases, leaving 7 bases between them. The CDR3 sequence is 14 residues long. In DNA form, the CDR3 reads TGTGCCAGCAGCTTTTCCCTTAGCACAGATACGCAGTATTTT. This translates into CASSFSLSTDTQYF.

V is TRBV7-9 and J is TRBJ2-2; D unclear. Deletions cut 2 bases from V and 0 bases from J, with 10 bases between. CDR3 size: 16 residues. CDR1 and CDR2 (germline): SEHNR, FQNEAQ (reference sequence). The CDR3 DNA is TGTGCCAGCAGCTTAATTTATAGAGCGAACACCGGGGAGCTGTTTTTT. Its protein product is CASSLIYRANTGELFF.

The chain couples TRBV5-1 to TRBJ2-1; TRBD1 is a possible D gene (6 bases). This CDR3 region has 13 residues. V was cut by 4 bases and J by 7 bases, with 12 bases left in between. Germline V CDR1 and CDR2: SGHRS, YFSETQ. The CDR3 here is CASSPTGSNEQFF. The CDR3 coding sequence is TGCGCCAGCAGCCCGACAGGCTCGAATGAGCAGTTCTTC.

The chain couples TRBV27 to TRBJ2-7; 9 bases are a match to TRBD1. The CDR3 length is 13 residues. CDR1 MNHEY and CDR2 SMNVEV come from the germline V gene (reference sequence). Unmatched junction bases numbered 2, after V lost 5 bases and J lost 3 bases. In nucleotides, the CDR3 is TGTGCCAGCAGTCTGGACAGGGGCTACGAGCAGTACTTC. It is translated as CASSLDRGYEQYF.

V gene TRBV5-6 combines with J gene TRBJ1-1; 7 bases align to TRBD1. Germline V CDR1 and CDR2: SGHDT, YYEEEE. V was clipped by 4 bases and J by 6 bases; unmatched bases: 9. This CDR3 contains 14 residues. CDR3 residues: CASSEQGSEAEAFF. The DNA for the CDR3 is TGTGCCAGCAGCGAACAGGGGAGTGAGGCTGAAGCTTTCTTT.

The rearrangement links TRBV9 to TRBJ2-7, with a tentative D call TRBD1 (5 bases). Deletions cut 4 bases from V and 0 bases from J, with 14 bases between. The CDR3 sequence is 15 residues long. From germline, CDR1 is SGDLS and CDR2 YYNGEE. In DNA, the CDR3 is TGTGCCAGCAGCCCGCGAGACAGCAGCTCCTACGAGCAGTACTTC. Translated: CASSPRDSSSYEQYF.

This chain uses TRBV27 with TRBJ1-1; no reliable D call. Germline V gives CDR1 MNHEY, CDR2 SMNVEV (reference sequence). The CDR3 extends over 11 amino acids. With 6 bases removed from V and 7 bases from J, the gap between germline ends came to 9 bases. The CDR3 region has the DNA TGTGCCAGCAGCGCGGGCAATGAAGCTTTCTTT. Translation: CASSAGNEAFF.

The chain is built from TRBV9 and TRBJ1-1; D gene unclear. V dropped 3 bases and J dropped 0 bases, with 9 bases sitting between them. The CDR3 spans 14 residues. The germline V gene encodes CDR1 SGDLS and CDR2 YYNGEE. The CDR3 protein is CASSARLLNTEAFF. Written as DNA, the CDR3 is TGTGCCAGCAGCGCCAGACTGTTGAACACTGAAGCTTTCTTT.

The rearrangement links TRBV23-1 to TRBJ1-2; D might be TRBD1 (6 bases). TRBV23-1 carries the ORF label, with uncertain function. V dropped 3 bases and J dropped 2 bases, with 10 bases sitting between them. The CDR3 length is 14 residues. The DNA for the CDR3 is TGCGCCAGCAGTCACCATACAGGGAACTATGGCTACACCTTC. Amino acid sequence: CASSHHTGNYGYTF.

The table lists this clone with a count of one. The chain has TRBV19 and TRBJ1-1, with a tentative D call TRBD1 (6 bases). Germline assignment: CDR1 LNHDA and CDR2 SQIVND (reference sequence). Trimming took off 0 bases at V and 6 bases at J, with 11 bases between the two ends. The CDR3 length is 14 residues. The CDR3 region has the DNA TGTGCCAGTAGTATAGACAGGGGCAAGCCTGAAGCTTTCTTT. The encoded protein is CASSIDRGKPEAFF.

The chain carries TRBV10-3 and TRBJ1-3, with unresolved D. The germline CDR1 and CDR2 sequences are ENHRY and SYGVKD. The ends were cut back, 8 bases at V and 0 bases at J, with 8 bases in the middle. This CDR3 is built from 13 residues. The CDR3 coding sequence is TGTGCCATCCGCGAGAGCTCTGGAAACACCATATATTTT. This codes for CAIRESSGNTIYF.

The chain links TRBV5-4 to TRBJ2-5; 12 nucleotides align to TRBD2. The V gene end was trimmed by 0 bases and the J gene end by 4 bases; junction bases not matched to a gene: 7. The CDR3 contains 17 residues. The V gene's germline CDR1 is SGHNT and CDR2 YYREEE (reference sequence). The CDR3: CASSLGPSGGVGETQYF. The CDR3 DNA reads TGTGCCAGCAGCTTGGGTCCTAGCGGGGGGGTCGGAGAGACCCAGTACTTC.

V and J are TRBV5-6 and TRBJ2-5, with 7 bases matching TRBD1. Germline CDR1 SGHDT, CDR2 YYEEEE. This CDR3 has 16 amino acids. V was pared by 2 bases and J by 0 bases, with 7 bases of the junction left unmatched. The CDR3 region is CASSFRTGAYQETQYF. The CDR3, as DNA: TGTGCCAGCAGCTTTCGCACAGGGGCGTACCAAGAGACCCAGTACTTC.

The CDR3 is CASRWGTALTEAFF. The DNA of the CDR3 is TGTGCCAGCAGATGGGGGACAGCTCTCACTGAAGCTTTCTTT. The J gene is TRBJ1-1, the V gene TRBV6-5; TRBD1 matches at 7 bases. V shed 6 bases and J 4 bases; nucleotides not matched to a gene: 8. The CDR3 has 14 amino acids. Germline V gene data show CDR1 as MNHEY and CDR2 as SVGAGI.

The genes are TRBV27 and TRBJ2-1; 10 positions agree with TRBD2. This CDR3 has 16 residues. Germline V gives CDR1 MNHEY, CDR2 SMNVEV (reference sequence). The V and J ends lost 5 bases and 1 base, in that order; junction bases with no gene match: 5. CDR3 in DNA: TGTGCCAGCAGTCTAGCGGGGGACCGATCCTACAATGAGCAGTTCTTC. Residues: CASSLAGDRSYNEQFF.

The rearrangement joins TRBV6-4 to TRBJ2-1; 14 positions agree with TRBD2. Germline CDR1 and CDR2: MRHNA and SNTAGT. This CDR3 spans 17 amino acids. The junction had 14 bases not matched to a gene; V was cut back by 10 bases and J by 6 bases. The CDR3 bases are TGTGCCATCCTGACTAGCGGGGGGGCCCTGGGGGTCAATGAGCAGTTCTTC. The encoded protein is CAILTSGGALGVNEQFF.